A single sample is the source of the 27 T cell receptor beta chains below, sequenced in a study of Ad26.COV2.S vaccination and SARS-CoV-2 variants. The treatment was: roughly 18 received Ad26.COV2.S at low or high dose, single or two shots; five or six received placebo; per-sample allocation not given. The study sampled participants on day 63 after the first vaccine or placebo injection. Produced via immunoSEQ multiplex PCR; TCRdb's table is partial and in-frame only. The repertoire has around 270,000 clones, around nine tenths of them found once; the top ten carry just under 3%. The specimen was peripheral blood, collected in a trial of Ad26.COV2.S vaccine versus placebo. These receptors all stem from a person aged 18 to 59 who received the Ad26.COV2.S COVID-19 vaccine or a placebo.

J is TRBJ1-1 and V is TRBV6-4, with D perhaps TRBD1 (5 bases). Germline values: CDR1 MRHNA, CDR2 SNTAGT. CDR3 size: 16 residues. Trimming stripped 1 base from V and 3 bases from J, with 15 bases between. CDR3 sequence reads: CASSDLAWQGDTEAFF. CDR3 in DNA: TGTGCCAGCAGTGACTTGGCTTGGCAGGGAGACACTGAAGCTTTCTTT.

This clone appeared a few times. V usage is TRBV18 and J usage is TRBJ1-1; TRBD1 might be the D (6 bases). Germline assignment: CDR1 KGHSH and CDR2 LQKENI. This CDR3 contains 13 residues. V dropped 6 bases and J dropped 11 bases, with 19 bases sitting between them. The CDR3 loop reads CASSSQGGIDAFF. The CDR3 DNA follows: TGTGCCAGCTCCAGCCAAGGGGGGATAGACGCTTTCTTT.

The chain combines TRBV5-1 with TRBJ1-1; D might be TRBD1 (5 bases). There are 13 residues in the CDR3. Trimming shortened V by 0 bases and J by 12 bases, and 15 bases separated the two germline ends. Germline-derived CDR1 and CDR2 are SGHRS and YFSETQ. The CDR3 sequence: CASSLGGRKVSFF. CDR3 nucleotides: TGCGCCAGCAGCTTGGGGGGGAGAAAGGTGTCTTTCTTT.

As for this clone: Other nucleotide sequences in the sample specify the same CDR3. The chain uses TRBV4-3 and TRBJ1-5; a weak D match, TRBD1 (5 bases). CDR3 length equals 13 residues. From germline, CDR1 is LGHNA and CDR2 YSLEER. V gave up 8 bases and J gave up 0 bases, with 8 bases separating them. The CDR3: CASSQDSNQPQHF. CDR3 nucleotides: TGCGCCAGCTCACAGGATAGCAATCAGCCCCAGCATTTT.

Comment on this clone: This sample also contains other DNA sequences that code for the same CDR3. This chain uses TRBV6-5 with TRBJ1-2, with TRBD1 matching over 11 bases. With 1 base clipped from V and 4 bases from J, the junction kept 5 bases outside the gene matches. The CDR3 totals 16 residues. The germline gives CDR1 MNHEY, CDR2 SVGAGI. CDR3 sequence reads: CASSYLRTGGGYGYTF. The CDR3 DNA reads TGTGCCAGCAGTTACTTGCGGACAGGGGGCGGCTATGGCTACACCTTC.

The table lists this clone with a few counts. The chain uses TRBV7-3 and TRBJ1-1; D is ambiguous. From germline, CDR1 is SGHTA and CDR2 FQGTGA. V was clipped by 6 bases and J by 7 bases, with 15 bases between them. The length of the CDR3 is 13 residues. Written as DNA, the CDR3 is TGTGCCAGCAGTCAAGGAGGGTACAATGAAGCTTTCTTT. Its protein product is CASSQGGYNEAFF.

The rearrangement joins TRBV15 to TRBJ2-7; 7 nucleotides align to TRBD1. CDR3 length equals 16 residues. The V and J ends lost 0 bases and 2 bases, in that order; junction bases with no gene match: 7. CDR1 and CDR2 from the germline V gene are LNHNV and YYDKDF (reference sequence). As DNA, the CDR3 is TGTGCCACCAGCAGAGATCTTGGGGACAGCACCTACGAGCAGTACTTC. It encodes CATSRDLGDSTYEQYF.

Only a few counts were recorded for this clone. J is TRBJ1-5 and V is TRBV7-2; weak D call: TRBD1 (5 bases). The germline V gene has CDR1 SGHTA and CDR2 FQGNSA. V was pared by 2 bases and J by 7 bases, with 15 bases between. There are 15 residues in the CDR3. For the CDR3, the DNA is TGTGCCAGCAGCTTAAGGGTTGGACAAAACCAGCCCCAGCATTTT. Its protein product is CASSLRVGQNQPQHF.

This sequence joins TRBV6-2 or TRBV6-3 and TRBJ2-3; possibly TRBD1 for D (5 bases). This CDR3 is 14 amino acids long. V was trimmed by 2 bases and J by 1 base, leaving 7 bases between them. Germline V CDR1 and CDR2: MNHEY, SVGEGT. Written as DNA, the CDR3 is TGTGCCAGCAGTTACAGGGGCGGCACAGATACGCAGTATTTT. This sequence encodes CASSYRGGTDTQYF.

The chain has TRBV5-4 and TRBJ1-2; D possibly corresponds to TRBD1 (6 bases). CDR1 and CDR2 from the germline V gene are SGHNT and YYREEE (reference sequence). The CDR3 contains 14 residues. V lost 0 bases, J lost 8 bases, and 14 bases lay in between. In nucleotides, the CDR3 is TGTGCCAGCAGCTTGGAGGGGGGTCTAAAAGGCTACACCTTC. Its protein is CASSLEGGLKGYTF.

The chain links TRBV7-9 to TRBJ2-2; D remains unclear. The CDR3 is 14 residues long. Trimming cost V 2 bases and J 4 bases, with 8 bases left between them. Germline CDR1 SEHNR, CDR2 FQNEAQ (reference sequence). The DNA of the CDR3 is TGTGCCAGCAGCTTAATCGACCCCACCGGGGAGCTGTTTTTT. It is translated as CASSLIDPTGELFF.

V gene TRBV4-3 combines with J gene TRBJ2-7; 8 bases align to TRBD1. The CDR3 sequence is 17 residues long. Germline V gives CDR1 LGHNA, CDR2 YSLEER. Trimming cost V 3 bases and J 1 base; bases outside gene matches: 11. The CDR3 protein is CASSQDFRGHRSYEQYF. The CDR3 DNA reads TGCGCCAGCAGCCAGGACTTCAGGGGGCATAGGTCCTACGAGCAGTACTTC.

The J gene is TRBJ1-4, the V gene TRBV6-5; D is possibly TRBD1 (5 bases). Germline V gives CDR1 MNHEY, CDR2 SVGAGI. The CDR3 spans 15 residues. The V end was cut by 0 bases, the J end by 0 bases, with 5 bases between. This chain's CDR3 is CASSYSTATNEKLFF. CDR3 coding DNA: TGTGCCAGCAGTTACTCGACAGCAACTAATGAAAAACTGTTTTTT.

This clone appeared a few times. J is TRBJ1-5 and V is TRBV2; 9 nucleotides agree with TRBD1. Germline trimming cut 0 bases from V and 4 bases from J; bases unmatched to any gene: 4. CDR3 length: 16 residues. Looked up from germline, CDR1 is SNHLY and CDR2 is FYNNEI. The CDR3 loop is CASSEAGTGLNQPQHF. CDR3 sequence (DNA): TGTGCCAGCAGTGAAGCTGGGACAGGGTTAAATCAGCCCCAGCATTTT.

V gene TRBV4-1 combines with J gene TRBJ1-5; TRBD1 might be the D (5 bases). Trimming removed 2 bases at V and 1 base at J, with 12 bases between. Germline V CDR1 and CDR2: MGHRA, YSYEKL. The CDR3 length is 16 residues. This CDR3 reads CASSQWPRESNQPQHF. The DNA for the CDR3 is TGCGCCAGCAGCCAATGGCCCAGGGAGAGCAATCAGCCCCAGCATTTT.

This clone was recorded a few times. The J gene is TRBJ1-5, the V gene TRBV5-8; D is possibly TRBD1 (6 bases). The germline gives CDR1 SGHTS, CDR2 YDEGEE. Trimming stripped 0 bases from V and 6 bases from J, with 19 bases between. The CDR3 loop spans 17 amino acids. The CDR3 nucleotides are TGTGCCAGCAGCTTGGATATTGGGGGCGAGGGGAGTCAGCCCCAGCATTTT. This translates into CASSLDIGGEGSQPQHF. Filled out from reference TRBV5-8 and TRBJ1-5, the complete variable domain reads EAGVTQSPTHLIKTRGQQATLRCSPISGHTSVYWYQQALGLGLQFLLWYDEGEERNRGNFPPRFSGRQFPNYSSELNVNALELEDSALYLCASSLDIGGEGSQPQHFGDGTRLSIL.

The CDR3 region is CASSESSSGSRVRDTQYF. The CDR3 DNA reads TGTGCCAGTAGTGAATCGTCAAGCGGGAGTAGAGTTCGAGATACGCAGTATTTT. The V gene is TRBV19, the J gene TRBJ2-3; 8 positions agree with TRBD2. The CDR3 length is 18 residues. Germline lookup yields CDR1 LNHDA and CDR2 SQIVND (reference sequence). The junction had 18 bases not matched to a gene; V was cut back by 5 bases and J by 5 bases. Looking up the rest from reference TRBV19 and TRBJ2-3 gives the full variable domain: DGGITQSPKYLFRKEGQNVTLSCEQNLNHDAMYWYRQDPGQGLRLIYYSQIVNDFQKGDIAEGYSVSREKKESFPLTVTSAQKNPTAFYLCASSESSSGSRVRDTQYFGPGTRLTVL.

About this clone itself: Other DNA sequences from this sample encode an identical CDR3 as well. The chain carries TRBV2 and TRBJ2-3, with 8 positions matching TRBD2. Trimming cost V 9 bases and J 1 base; bases outside gene matches: 6. CDR3 length: 14 amino acids. Germline V CDR1 and CDR2: SNHLY, FYNNEI. The CDR3 here is CASSVSGGTDTQYF. The CDR3 nucleotides are TGTGCCAGTTCGGTTAGCGGGGGCACAGATACGCAGTATTTT.

A word on this clone: This same CDR3 is encoded by further DNA sequences in the sample. V is TRBV18 and J is TRBJ1-1; TRBD1 aligns across 7 bases. V gave up 6 bases and J gave up 1 base; unmatched junction bases: 2. Germline V gene sequence: CDR1 KGHSH, CDR2 LQKENI. The CDR3 contains 13 residues. The CDR3 spells CASSSGGNTEAFF. CDR3 sequence (DNA): TGTGCCAGCTCGTCAGGGGGGAACACTGAAGCTTTCTTT.

CDR3 sequence: CASSLVPGSGNTIYF. CDR3 DNA: TGTGCCAGCTCACTCGTCCCAGGGTCTGGAAACACCATATATTTT. V is TRBV18 and J is TRBJ1-3; D might be TRBD1 (5 bases). V dropped 4 bases and J dropped 1 base, with 11 bases sitting between them. Germline loops: CDR1 KGHSH, CDR2 LQKENI. The CDR3 length is 15 residues.

The J gene is TRBJ2-1, the V gene TRBV5-1, with no clear D. The CDR3 consists of 15 residues. The germline V gene encodes CDR1 SGHRS and CDR2 YFSETQ. Trimming pared 4 bases from V and 6 bases from J, leaving 17 bases between. CDR3 protein: CASSQAQPNRNEQFF. In DNA form, the CDR3 reads TGCGCCAGCAGCCAAGCTCAACCTAACCGCAATGAGCAGTTCTTC.

This chain uses TRBV7-6 with TRBJ2-2; TRBD2 agrees at 9 bases. This CDR3 is 16 amino acids long. J gave up 2 bases and V 4 bases, and 5 bases lay outside the gene matches. The V gene's germline CDR1 is SGHVS and CDR2 FNYEAQ. The CDR3 region is CASSSLAGSNTGELFF. As DNA, the CDR3 is TGTGCCAGCAGCTCCCTAGCGGGGTCTAACACCGGGGAGCTGTTTTTT.

The CDR3 DNA is TGTGCCAGCAGTTACGGGACAGTCGCCACAGATACGCAGTATTTT. Its protein is CASSYGTVATDTQYF. The rearrangement joins TRBV6-2 or TRBV6-3 to TRBJ2-3, with TRBD1 matching 7 bases. Germline values: CDR1 MNHEY, CDR2 SVGEGT. CDR3 size: 15 residues. V shed 2 bases, J shed 2 bases, and the junction held 4 bases outside the gene matches.

V gene TRBV5-1 combines with J gene TRBJ2-4, with D maybe TRBD1 (5 bases). Trimming stripped 0 bases from V and 7 bases from J, with 20 bases between. This CDR3 is 17 amino acids long. Per germline, CDR1 SGHRS and CDR2 YFSETQ. The CDR3 is CASSLGSNLRGENIQYF. In DNA form, the CDR3 reads TGCGCCAGCAGCTTGGGTTCAAACCTTAGGGGTGAGAACATTCAGTACTTC. Using reference TRBV5-1 and TRBJ2-4 for the parts outside the CDR3, the full variable domain is KAGVTQTPRYLIKTRGQQVTLSCSPISGHRSVSWYQQTPGQGLQFLFEYFSETQRNKGNFPGRFSGRQFSNSRSEMNVSTLELGDSALYLCASSLGSNLRGENIQYFGAGTRLSVL.

The V and J genes are TRBV5-1 and TRBJ2-1, with 11 bases matching TRBD2. The ends lost 1 base at V and 2 bases at J; junction bases unmatched: 11. This CDR3 has 19 amino acids. Germline V gene data show CDR1 as SGHRS and CDR2 as YFSETQ. In DNA form, the CDR3 reads TGCGCCAGCAGCTTGTCCCTCACTAGCGGGAGAGCGGCCTACAATGAGCAGTTCTTC. Amino acids: CASSLSLTSGRAAYNEQFF.

V usage is TRBV4-1 and J usage is TRBJ1-4; D gene unclear. CDR1 and CDR2 from the germline V gene are MGHRA and YSYEKL. V was pared by 7 bases and J by 8 bases, with 14 bases between. There are 13 residues in the CDR3. The CDR3 coding sequence is TGCGCCAGCAAGATGTTGGCTGGGGAAAAACTGTTTTTT. Its translation: CASKMLAGEKLFF.

The rearrangement links TRBV7-3 to TRBJ2-2; no definite D call. CDR1 and CDR2 from the germline V gene are SGHTA and FQGTGA. The CDR3 sequence is 14 residues long. Trimming removed 2 bases from V and 2 bases from J, with 6 bases in between. The CDR3 DNA reads as TGTGCCAGCAGCTTACCCCCCAACACCGGGGAGCTGTTTTTT. Translation gives CASSLPPNTGELFF.